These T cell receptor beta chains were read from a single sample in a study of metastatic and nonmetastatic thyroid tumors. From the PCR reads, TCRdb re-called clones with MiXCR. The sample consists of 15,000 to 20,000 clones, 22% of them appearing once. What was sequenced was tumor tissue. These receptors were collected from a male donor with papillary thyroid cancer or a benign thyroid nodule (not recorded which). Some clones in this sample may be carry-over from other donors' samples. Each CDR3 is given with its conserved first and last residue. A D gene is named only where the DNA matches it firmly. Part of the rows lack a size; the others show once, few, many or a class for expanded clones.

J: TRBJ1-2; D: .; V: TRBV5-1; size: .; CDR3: CASSLAGGNYGYTF; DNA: TGCGCCAGCAGCTTAGCGGGGGGCAACTATGGCTACACCTTC
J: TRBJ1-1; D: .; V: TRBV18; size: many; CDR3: CATQPPSGQNTEAFF; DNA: TGTGCCACCCAACCCCCCAGTGGTCAGAACACTGAAGCTTTCTTT
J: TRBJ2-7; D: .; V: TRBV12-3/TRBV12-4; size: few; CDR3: CASSWATGAVEQYF; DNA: TGTGCCAGCAGTTGGGCCACGGGCGCGGTCGAGCAGTACTTC
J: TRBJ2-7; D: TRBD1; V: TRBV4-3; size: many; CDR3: CASSQELGDRNYEQYF; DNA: TGCGCCAGCAGCCAAGAATTGGGGGACAGGAACTACGAGCAGTACTTC
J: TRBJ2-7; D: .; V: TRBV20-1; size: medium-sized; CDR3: CSAREGYLEGGEQYF; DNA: TGCAGTGCTAGAGAAGGATATTTAGAAGGGGGTGAGCAGTACTTC
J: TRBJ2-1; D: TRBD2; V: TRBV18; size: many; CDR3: CASSPRLRRLAVMSSYNEQFF; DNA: TGTGCCAGCTCACCTCGGTTAAGGAGACTAGCGGTCATGAGCTCCTACAATGAGCAGTTCTTC
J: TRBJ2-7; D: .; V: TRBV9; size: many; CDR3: CASSPDYAGYEQYF; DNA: TGTGCCAGCAGCCCGGACTACGCTGGCTACGAGCAGTACTTC
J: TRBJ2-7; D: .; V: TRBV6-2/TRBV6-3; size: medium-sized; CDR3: CASSYSPVARGGEQYF; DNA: TGTGCCAGCAGTTACTCGCCCGTAGCGAGGGGCGGGGAGCAGTACTTC
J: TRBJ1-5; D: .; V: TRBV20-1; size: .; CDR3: CSVATPQEAQPQHF; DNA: TGCAGTGTCGCGACACCCCAGGAGGCTCAGCCCCAGCATTTT
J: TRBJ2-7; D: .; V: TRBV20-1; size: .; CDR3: CSASVWDEHDF; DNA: TGCAGTGCTAGCGTATGGGACGAGCACGACTTC
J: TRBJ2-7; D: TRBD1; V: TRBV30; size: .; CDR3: CAWRSPGTGSRYEQYF; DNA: TGTGCCTGGAGATCCCCAGGGACAGGGAGTCGCTACGAGCAGTACTTC
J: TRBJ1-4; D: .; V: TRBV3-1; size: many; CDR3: CASSFRKRREKLFF; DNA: TGTGCCAGCAGCTTCCGAAAAAGGAGGGAAAAACTGTTTTTT
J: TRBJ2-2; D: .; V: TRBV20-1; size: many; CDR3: CSAGDSGSNTGELFF; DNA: TGCAGTGCTGGGGATAGCGGTTCGAACACCGGGGAGCTGTTTTTT
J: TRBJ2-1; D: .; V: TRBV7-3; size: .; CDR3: CASSLLGLASEQFF; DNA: TGTGCCAGCAGCTTGTTAGGGCTAGCATCTGAGCAGTTCTTC
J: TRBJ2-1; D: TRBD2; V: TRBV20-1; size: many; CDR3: CSARRGLAGGGTYNEQFF; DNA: TGCAGTGCTAGACGAGGACTAGCGGGAGGGGGCACCTACAATGAGCAGTTCTTC
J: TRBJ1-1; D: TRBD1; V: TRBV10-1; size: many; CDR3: CASSRDRETEAFF; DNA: TGCGCCAGCAGTAGGGACAGGGAGACTGAAGCTTTCTTT
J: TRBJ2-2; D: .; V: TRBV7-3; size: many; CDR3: CASSGHSTGELFF; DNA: TGTGCCAGCAGCGGACACAGCACCGGGGAGCTGTTTTTT
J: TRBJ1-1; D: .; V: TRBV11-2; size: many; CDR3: CASSYSENLNTEAFF; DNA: TGTGCCAGCAGCTATTCAGAGAACTTGAACACTGAAGCTTTCTTT
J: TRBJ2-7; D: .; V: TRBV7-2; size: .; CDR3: CASSLYYEQYF; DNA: TGTGCCAGCAGCCTTTACTACGAGCAGTACTTC
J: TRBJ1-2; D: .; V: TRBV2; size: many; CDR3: CASSELHRASYGYTF; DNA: TGTGCCAGCAGTGAATTACACAGGGCCTCCTATGGCTACACCTTC
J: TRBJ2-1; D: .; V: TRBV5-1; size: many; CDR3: CASSSSDTLYNEQFF; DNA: TGCGCCAGCAGCTCCTCGGACACCCTGTACAATGAGCAGTTCTTC
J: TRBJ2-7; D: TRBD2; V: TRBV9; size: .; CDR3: CASTKGGLAGNEQYF; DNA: TGTGCCAGCACTAAAGGGGGACTAGCGGGAAATGAGCAGTACTTC
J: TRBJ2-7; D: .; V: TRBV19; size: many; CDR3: CAIIGVGEDEQYF; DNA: TGTGCCATCATTGGGGTGGGAGAGGACGAGCAGTACTTC
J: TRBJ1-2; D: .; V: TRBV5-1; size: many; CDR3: CASSLGTPGDYGYTF; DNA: TGCGCCAGCAGCTTGGGTACACCAGGGGACTATGGCTACACCTTC